These 21 T cell receptor beta chains came from one sample sequenced in a study of T cell responses to AZD1222 COVID-19 vaccine. The protocol was immunoSEQ multiplex PCR, while the TCRdb copy is restricted to in-frame clones and leaves out a portion. There are around 120,000 clones in the sample; 85% to 95% occur only once, and 2.5% to 3% lies in the top ten. The source material was peripheral blood, sampled on day 0 of AZD1222 vaccination. Source of these receptors: an adult in good health.

The chain links TRBV4-1 to TRBJ1-2; D may be TRBD1 (6 bases). The germline V gene has CDR1 MGHRA and CDR2 YSYEKL. Between the trimmed V and J ends, which lost 0 bases and 8 bases, there was a span of 13 bases. This CDR3 has 14 residues. CDR3 residues: CASSQDLFGGGYTF. The CDR3 coding sequence is TGCGCCAGCAGCCAAGATTTATTTGGGGGCGGCTACACCTTC.

The V and J genes are TRBV5-1 and TRBJ1-4; the match to TRBD1 covers 8 bases. The ends lost 2 bases at V and 7 bases at J; junction bases unmatched: 4. In germline, CDR1 is SGHRS, CDR2 YFSETQ. This CDR3 spans 14 amino acids. The CDR3 coding sequence is TGCGCCAGCAGCTTACAGGGGGGTGGTGAAAAACTGTTTTTT. Encoded protein: CASSLQGGGEKLFF.

The chain recombines TRBV27 with TRBJ1-4; D remains unclear. The CDR3 extends over 13 amino acids. The V gene's germline CDR1 is MNHEY and CDR2 SMNVEV (reference sequence). V lost 4 bases, J lost 12 bases, and 15 bases lay in between. CDR3 in DNA: TGTGCCAGCAGTTCCGATTGGACCTCGGAACTGTTTTTT. Protein sequence: CASSSDWTSELFF.

This rearrangement joins TRBV6-5 to TRBJ2-7; D is ambiguous. Germline CDR1 reads MNHEY; CDR2 reads SVGAGI. The CDR3 has 14 residues. V lost 0 bases and J lost 4, with 10 bases in between. The CDR3 spells CASSYSHGPYEQYF. In nucleotides, the CDR3 is TGTGCCAGCAGTTACTCGCACGGGCCATACGAGCAGTACTTC.

This clone is classed as medium-sized. This chain connects TRBV6-1 to TRBJ1-1; the match to TRBD1 covers 7 bases. Germline CDR1 MNHNS, CDR2 SASEGT. The CDR3 has 18 residues. V was clipped by 4 bases and J by 0 bases; unmatched bases: 14. CDR3 in DNA: TGTGCCAGCAGTGGACAGGGTGCGAGTTTATGGTTGAACACTGAAGCTTTCTTT. Its protein is CASSGQGASLWLNTEAFF.

This chain connects TRBV11-2 to TRBJ1-1; weak D call: TRBD1 (5 bases). V was clipped by 1 base and J by 3 bases, with 15 bases between them. The germline CDR1 and CDR2 sequences are SGHAT and FQNNGV. The CDR3 consists of 16 residues. The CDR3 sequence is CASSLGGYRKHTEAFF. In DNA form, the CDR3 reads TGTGCCAGCAGCTTAGGAGGGTACAGGAAGCACACTGAAGCTTTCTTT.

The rearrangement uses TRBV5-5 and TRBJ1-1, with 9 bases identical to TRBD1. Germline CDR1 is SGHKS and CDR2 is YYEKEE (reference sequence). V shed 5 bases, J shed 4 bases, and the junction held 6 bases outside the gene matches. The CDR3 length is 14 residues. The CDR3 nucleotides read TGTGCCAGCAGTCCCAGGACAGGGGCCACTGAAGCTTTCTTT. This encodes CASSPRTGATEAFF.

The chain carries TRBV5-5 and TRBJ2-2; unclear D gene. Trimming took off 0 bases at V and 7 bases at J, with 7 bases between the two ends. CDR1 SGHKS and CDR2 YYEKEE come from the germline V gene (reference sequence). CDR3 length: 13 amino acids. The CDR3 nucleotides are TGTGCCAGCAGCTTGGTGATCGACGGGGAGCTGTTTTTT. Encoded protein: CASSLVIDGELFF.

This sequence joins TRBV28 and TRBJ2-7, with D possibly called TRBD1 or TRBD2 (5 bases each). The ends were cut back, 10 bases at V and 0 bases at J, with 10 bases in the middle. Looked up from germline, CDR1 is MDHEN and CDR2 is SYDVKM. The CDR3 has 12 amino acids. CDR3 nucleotides: TGTGCCACCCGGGGCGGCTCCTACGAGCAGTACTTC. Amino acids: CATRGGSYEQYF.

This clone was seen only once. The chain carries TRBV6-5 and TRBJ2-1, with D unclear. V dropped 4 bases and J dropped 3 bases, with 13 bases sitting between them. This CDR3 has 15 amino acids. Germline V gene lookup returns CDR1 MNHEY and CDR2 SVGAGI. For the CDR3, the DNA is TGTGCCAGCAGTTCCCTCCGGACCCGCTACAATGAGCAGTTCTTC. Translated, it gives CASSSLRTRYNEQFF.

The gene calls are TRBV5-1 and TRBJ2-6; D gene uncertain. Germline assignment: CDR1 SGHRS and CDR2 YFSETQ. The CDR3 runs 17 residues. Between the trimmed V and J ends, which lost 1 base and 4 bases, there was a span of 15 bases. The CDR3 loop is CASSLILSGAGANVLTF. In nucleotides, the CDR3 is TGCGCCAGCAGCTTGATTTTATCAGGAGCAGGGGCCAACGTCCTGACTTTC.

The sample holds a few counts of this clone. This chain connects TRBV5-1 to TRBJ1-3; D perhaps matches TRBD1 (5 bases). The CDR3 runs to 16 residues. Germline values: CDR1 SGHRS, CDR2 YFSETQ. Trimming took 4 bases from V and 0 from J, leaving 14 bases between them. CDR3 residues: CASSGDPLNSGNTIYF. DNA for the CDR3: TGCGCCAGCAGCGGGGACCCGCTTAACTCTGGAAACACCATATATTTT.

This sequence joins TRBV5-1 and TRBJ2-1; TRBD1 agrees at 9 bases. This CDR3 comprises 16 residues. Germline CDR1 SGHRS, CDR2 YFSETQ. The V gene end was trimmed by 4 bases and the J gene end by 5 bases; junction bases not matched to a gene: 10. The CDR3 nucleotides read TGCGCCAGCAGCACAGGGGGCGAGTATATCAACAATGAGCAGTTCTTC. This sequence encodes CASSTGGEYINNEQFF.

The J gene is TRBJ1-2, the V gene TRBV24-1; D call uncertain. This CDR3 contains 12 residues. The V end was cut by 5 bases, the J end by 6 bases, with 9 bases between. The germline V gene encodes CDR1 KGHDR and CDR2 SFDVKD. CDR3 in amino acids: CATSVGGNGYTF. DNA for the CDR3: TGTGCCACCAGTGTCGGCGGGAATGGCTACACCTTC.

This clone was detected once. The chain carries TRBV5-5 and TRBJ1-1; D not resolved. This CDR3 is 15 amino acids long. CDR1 is SGHKS and CDR2 is YYEKEE in the germline V gene (reference sequence). Trimming stripped 0 bases from V and 0 bases from J, with 9 bases between. CDR3 amino acids: CASSLGAAMNTEAFF. DNA of the CDR3: TGTGCCAGCAGCTTGGGGGCGGCCATGAACACTGAAGCTTTCTTT.

The rearrangement links TRBV28 to TRBJ2-2; 10 bases fit TRBD1. The V gene's germline CDR1 is MDHEN and CDR2 SYDVKM. Trimming at V came to 5 bases and at J to 5 bases, leaving 8 bases not matched to a gene. This CDR3 contains 16 residues. The CDR3 spells CASSLRTGGRTGELFF. The CDR3 DNA reads as TGTGCCAGCAGTCTCCGGACAGGGGGAAGGACCGGGGAGCTGTTTTTT.

V gene TRBV3-1 (or the pseudogene TRBV3-2) combines with J gene TRBJ1-1, with D possibly being TRBD1 (5 bases). Germline lookup yields CDR1 LGHDT and CDR2 YNNKEL (reference sequence). V lost 4 bases and J 6 bases, leaving 18 bases between the germline ends. The CDR3 is 15 amino acids. In DNA form, the CDR3 reads TGTGCCAGCAGCCGCTACGCGGGGGGGTTGGCTGAAGCTTTCTTT. Translating it yields CASSRYAGGLAEAFF.

This sequence joins TRBV15 and TRBJ1-1; D possibly corresponds to TRBD1 (5 bases). The CDR3 covers 13 residues. Germline V gene lookup returns CDR1 LNHNV and CDR2 YYDKDF (reference sequence). V lost 0 bases, J lost 8 bases, and 10 bases lay in between. The CDR3 DNA reads TGTGCCACCAGCAGAGATGTGAGGGGCGAAGCTTTCTTT. This sequence encodes CATSRDVRGEAFF.

The gene calls are TRBV5-1 and TRBJ1-2, with no clear D. The germline gives CDR1 SGHRS, CDR2 YFSETQ. The CDR3 runs to 13 residues. Trimming removed 4 bases at V and 2 bases at J, with 9 bases between. CDR3 in amino acids: CASSPRGNYGYTF. DNA of the CDR3: TGCGCCAGCAGCCCCCGAGGAAACTATGGCTACACCTTC.

This clone has just one count. The chain couples TRBV2 to TRBJ2-3; possibly TRBD1 for D (5 bases). The germline V and J ends were trimmed by 7 bases and 2 bases, with 10 bases remaining between them. From germline, CDR1 is SNHLY and CDR2 FYNNEI. This CDR3 spans 13 amino acids. CDR3 protein: CASTRTYTDTQYF. Here the CDR3 DNA reads TGTGCCAGCACAAGGACATACACAGATACGCAGTATTTT.

The chain links TRBV18 to TRBJ1-4; perhaps TRBD1 as D (6 bases). CDR3 length equals 17 residues. V was shortened by 4 bases and J by 0 bases, with 15 bases between the two germline ends. Germline V gives CDR1 KGHSH, CDR2 LQKENI. DNA of the CDR3: TGTGCCAGCTCACGGGGTTTACAGGGCGCAACTAATGAAAAACTGTTTTTT. Residues: CASSRGLQGATNEKLFF. The variable domain in full, completed from reference TRBV18 and TRBJ1-4, reads NAGVMQNPRHLVRRRGQEARLRCSPMKGHSHVYWYRQLPEEGLKFMVYLQKENIIDESGMPKERFSAEFPKEGPSILRIQQVVRGDSAAYFCASSRGLQGATNEKLFFGSGTQLSVL.